Sequencing of this T cell receptor beta chain was carried out in a study of cytomegalovirus exposure and HLA in healthy donors. General observations from the study: Cytomegalovirus association was assigned to approximately 180 TCR beta chains. Only CMV serostatus was available as immune exposure information. It was reported that TCR beta sequences correctly inferred the HLA-A and HLA-B alleles for most subjects.

The PCR used 60 Vbeta and 13 Jbeta primers. Sequencing was performed with immunoSEQ multiplex PCR; in TCRdb, only in-frame clones are kept and a portion is missing. The sample includes 95,000 to 150,000 clones, roughly 82% of them seen just once. Turning to this clone: Antigen specificity is unknown.

Trimming stripped 0 bases from V and 10 bases from J, with 17 bases between. There are 15 residues in the CDR3. CDR1 is SGHDT and CDR2 is YYEEEE in the germline V gene. V and J are TRBV5-6 and TRBJ2-1; the D gene is possibly TRBD2 (7 bases). The source of this sequence is a man aged 18 to 35 in good health and CMV-seropositive. Sequencing was carried out using PBMCs. The CDR3 is CASSLEGGGRWEQFF. The CDR3 bases are TGTGCCAGCAGCTTGGAGGGGGGGGGCCGGTGGGAGCAGTTCTTC.